Below, 2 T cell receptor beta chains from the same sample are listed, as sequenced in a study of shared clonotypes between healthy human individuals. Measured with immunoSEQ multiplex PCR; TCRdb has only the in-frame clones, and not every one. Of about 2 million clones in the sample, 90% to 95% were seen once. The sample was naive CD4+ T cells sorted from blood. Subset defined: CD45RA+ positively selected. These receptors were obtained from a man younger than 35 in good health.

The rearrangement links TRBV5-1 to TRBJ1-2; the match to TRBD1 covers 9 bases. This CDR3 is built from 16 residues. The V gene's germline CDR1 is SGHRS and CDR2 YFSETQ. After removal of 4 bases from V and 3 bases from J, the junction contained 10 bases not matched to a gene. DNA of the CDR3: TGCGCCAGCAGCGCAGCTCCGGGACAGGGCCACTATGGCTACACCTTC. Its translation: CASSAAPGQGHYGYTF.

This clone is a singleton in its sample. The sample has other DNA sequences that encode this CDR3 too. V is TRBV6-1 and J is TRBJ2-2; D is unclear. The CDR3 runs to 14 residues. V lost 4 bases, J lost 2 bases, and 8 bases lay in between. The V gene's germline CDR1 is MNHNS and CDR2 SASEGT. The CDR3 DNA is TGTGCCAGCAGTGCTTCGGGTAACACCGGGGAGCTGTTTTTT. Protein: CASSASGNTGELFF.